A single T cell receptor (beta chain) is shown here with its context. This clonotype showed up just a few times. Its antigen remains unidentified. No per-base quality is available; no much larger clone lies one base away. As encoded in the germline V gene, CDR1 is SNHLY while CDR2 is FYNNEI. From the cysteine through the phenylalanine, the CDR3 covers 14 amino acids. Of the read, only the CDR3 DNA is kept; its 42 bases are in frame from base 1. Trimming costs V 7 bases and J 13 bases, and their ends lie 23 bases apart. The 39 donors, aged roughly 6 to 95 years, were systemically healthy Caucasian individuals from Russia. Each donor gave ten milliliters of peripheral blood, drawn into EDTA-treated Vacutainer tubes. Ficoll-Paque density-gradient centrifugation was used to isolate PBMCs, with at least 6.5 million per sample. Trizol reagent was used to extract total RNA from PBMCs, with at least 5.5 micrograms per sample. Naive CD45RAhigh/CD27high T cell percentages were measured by flow cytometry on a PBMC aliquot from every donor.

This record comes from a study of blood T cells in healthy people across ages (dated by TCRdb to the mid-2010s). Regarding the research as a whole: In model experiments, roughly one uniquely barcoded TCR beta cDNA molecule per two T cells was captured by template switching. Using deep sequencing normalized with unique cDNA molecular identifiers, the study measured how TCR beta repertoire diversity changes with age. The donors were divided into four age groups: young (average around 15 years), middle-aged (about 39), aged (approximately 62) and long-lived (roughly 86). For two donors (one aged 18 to 30 and one aged 80 or older), the study analyzed two additional independent replicas of 1 million unique cDNA reads from the same blood draw.

General findings and caveats noted by the study authors: Because profiling used bulk unsorted PBMCs, naive and antigen-experienced compartments could not be compared conclusively. Total diversity estimates from one million sequenced T cells were considered lower bounds and underestimates. Donor CMV infection status was unknown, potentially confounding age-related changes in expanded clonotypes. Compared with the aged group, the long-lived group had more naive CD4+ T cells, fewer expanded clones and increased TCR diversity, a pattern suggesting age selection. Observed TCR beta diversity per million T cells fell roughly linearly with age, and a significant reduction was already apparent by age roughly 40. A strong correlation was found between observed TCR beta diversity and the percentage of naive T cells measured by flow cytometry.

The method was 5' RACE. The sequencing machine was an Illumina HiSeq 2500. A second PCR of about 6 to 11 cycles was run with a J-beta primer mix and a sample-barcoded 5' primer. A template-switch 5' adaptor carrying 12 random nucleotides introduced a unique molecular identifier onto each TCR beta cDNA molecule. Each sample yielded at least 2.5 million CDR3-containing paired-end reads. The Mint cDNA synthesis kit, primed by a TRBC-specific oligonucleotide, was used to synthesize first-strand cDNA from all RNA. After uracil-DNA glycosylase treatment, a first 18-cycle PCR used universal primers M1SS and BC2_uni_R on all cDNA. The published analysis was carried out like this. Normalization of each sample was performed by random selection of 1 million high-quality reads, each carrying a distinct molecular identifier. Instead of being binned into consensus sequences, reads that shared molecular identifiers were thrown out. MiTCR, set to a Q25 quality threshold and the strictest error-elimination algorithm, was used for CDR3 identification, clonotype clustering and error correction. Lower-bound total TCR beta diversity was estimated with a nonparametric unseen species model using Euler transformation. TCRdb reprocessed the public reads (quality trimming at Q25 with fastp, clone calling with MiXCR) and kept in-frame beta chains. All rows with the same CDR3 protein become a single entry with the most common DNA and genes. TCRdb, not the authors, supplied the V and J calls. This sample gives about 500,000 distinct CDR3 sequences in total; 24% of them show up just once. The ten largest clones add up to roughly 9% of the sample.

Separately, the same data were catalogued under a study of T cells of mothers and their children. As described in the second report: Nine systemically healthy Caucasian individuals, comprising three mothers and their six children, were included as donors. cDNA synthesis used all of the extracted RNA, with roughly 1.5 ug of RNA in each 15 ul reaction. In the second PCR, the M1S primer added sample barcodes and 2-4 random nucleotides. Over 8 million TCR beta CDR3 reads were obtained for each mother, and 2.5 million to 3 million reads were obtained for each child. Thymic selection shapes the output of TCR recombination in a similar way in related and unrelated pairs, and inherited differences have a minor effect. Related mother-child pairs always showed normalized repertoire overlap that was slightly higher than in unrelated mother-child pairs, though the difference was never significant. No persistent microchimeric T cell clones were detected, at a sensitivity of roughly 96 clones per million clonotypes. The study used deep NGS to compare TCR beta repertoires of mothers and children, seeking features distinguishing related mother-child pairs from unrelated individuals. Mothers averaged roughly 36 +/- 4 years of age and children averaged about 10 +/- 4 years. After adapter ligation was performed with NEBNext reagents, the libraries were sequenced on an Illumina HiSeq 2000 with 100+100 nt paired-end reads. To prevent cross-contamination, the mother and child libraries were prepared a month apart and were sequenced in separate runs. Each donor had between about 450,000 and 2,100,000 distinct TCR beta clonotypes identified. Naive TCR beta clonotypes were estimated from low-frequency clonotypes matched to each donor's FACS-determined naive share, without sorting.

The sequenced material came from blood. This receptor was taken from a boy younger than 18 in good health. This sequence uses TRBV2 and TRBJ1-5; 6 matching bases give a weak D call of TRBD1. Read as DNA, the sequence is TGTGCCAGCAAGGGGGGTACCCGGGGAAGGACACAGCATTTT. This encodes CASKGGTRGRTQHF.